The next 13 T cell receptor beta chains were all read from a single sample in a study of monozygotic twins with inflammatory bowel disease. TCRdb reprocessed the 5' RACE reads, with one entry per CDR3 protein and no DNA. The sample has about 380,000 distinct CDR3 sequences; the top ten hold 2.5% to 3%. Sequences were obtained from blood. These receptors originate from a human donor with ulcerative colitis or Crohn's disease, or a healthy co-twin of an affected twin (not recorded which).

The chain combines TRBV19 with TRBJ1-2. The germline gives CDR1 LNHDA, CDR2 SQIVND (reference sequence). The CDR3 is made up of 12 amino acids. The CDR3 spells CASSSWDYGYTF.

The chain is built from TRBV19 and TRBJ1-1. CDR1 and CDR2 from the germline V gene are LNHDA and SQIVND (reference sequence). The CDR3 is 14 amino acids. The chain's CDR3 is CASSISHPNTEAFF.

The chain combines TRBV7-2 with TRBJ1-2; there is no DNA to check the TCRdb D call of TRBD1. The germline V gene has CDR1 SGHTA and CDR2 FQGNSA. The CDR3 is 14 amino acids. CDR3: CASSLLSGADGYTF. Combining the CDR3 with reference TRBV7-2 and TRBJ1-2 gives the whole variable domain GAGVSQSPSNKVTEKGKDVELRCDPISGHTALYWYRQSLGQGLEFLIYFQGNSAPDKSGLPSDRFSAERTGGSVSTLTIQRTQQEDSAVYLCASSLLSGADGYTFGSGTRLTVV.

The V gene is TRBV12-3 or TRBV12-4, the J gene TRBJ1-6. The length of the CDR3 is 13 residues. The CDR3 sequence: CASSGSVGSPLHF.

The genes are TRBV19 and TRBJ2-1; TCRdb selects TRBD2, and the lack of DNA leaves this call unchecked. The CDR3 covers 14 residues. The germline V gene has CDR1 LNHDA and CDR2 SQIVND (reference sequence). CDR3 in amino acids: CASSIPGGYNEQFF.

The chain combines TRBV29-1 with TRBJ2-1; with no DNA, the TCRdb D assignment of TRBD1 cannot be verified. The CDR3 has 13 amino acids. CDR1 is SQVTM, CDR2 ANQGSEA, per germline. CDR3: CSVVGAGNNEQFF.

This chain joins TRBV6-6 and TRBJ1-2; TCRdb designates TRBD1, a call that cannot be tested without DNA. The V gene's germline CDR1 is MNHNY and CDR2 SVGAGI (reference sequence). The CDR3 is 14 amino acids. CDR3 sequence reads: CASGHGQTQGGYTF.

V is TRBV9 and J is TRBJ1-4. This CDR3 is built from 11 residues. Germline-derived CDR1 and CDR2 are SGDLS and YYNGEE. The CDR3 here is CASREEEKLFF.

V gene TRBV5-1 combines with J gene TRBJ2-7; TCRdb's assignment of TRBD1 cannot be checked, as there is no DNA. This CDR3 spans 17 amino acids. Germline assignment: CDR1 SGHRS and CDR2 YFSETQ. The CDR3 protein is CASSLGQGALTPYEQYF.

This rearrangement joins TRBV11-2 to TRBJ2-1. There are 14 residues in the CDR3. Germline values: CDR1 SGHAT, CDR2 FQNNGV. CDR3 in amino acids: CASSLMANYNEQFF. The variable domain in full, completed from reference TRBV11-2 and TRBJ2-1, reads EAGVAQSPRYKIIEKRQSVAFWCNPISGHATLYWYQQILGQGPKLLIQFQNNGVVDDSQLPKDRFSAERLKGVDSTLKIQPAKLEDSAVYLCASSLMANYNEQFFGPGTRLTVL.

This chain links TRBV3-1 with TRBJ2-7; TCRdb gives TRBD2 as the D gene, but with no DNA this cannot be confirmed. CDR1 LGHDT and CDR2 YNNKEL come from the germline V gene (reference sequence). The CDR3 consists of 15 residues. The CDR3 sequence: CASSSRLAGTYEQYF.

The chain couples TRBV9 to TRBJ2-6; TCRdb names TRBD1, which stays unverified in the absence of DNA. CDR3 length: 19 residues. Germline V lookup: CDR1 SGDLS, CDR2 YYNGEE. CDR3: CASSNRQGSILSGANVLTF. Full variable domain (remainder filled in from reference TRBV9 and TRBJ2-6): DSGVTQTPKHLITATGQRVTLRCSPRSGDLSVYWYQQSLDQGLQFLIQYYNGEERAKGNILERFSAQQFPDLHSELNLSSLELGDSALYFCASSNRQGSILSGANVLTFGAGSRLTVL.

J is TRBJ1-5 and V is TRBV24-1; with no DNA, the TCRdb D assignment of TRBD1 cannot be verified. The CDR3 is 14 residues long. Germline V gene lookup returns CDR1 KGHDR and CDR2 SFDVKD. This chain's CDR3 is CATSDLGTDQPQHF.